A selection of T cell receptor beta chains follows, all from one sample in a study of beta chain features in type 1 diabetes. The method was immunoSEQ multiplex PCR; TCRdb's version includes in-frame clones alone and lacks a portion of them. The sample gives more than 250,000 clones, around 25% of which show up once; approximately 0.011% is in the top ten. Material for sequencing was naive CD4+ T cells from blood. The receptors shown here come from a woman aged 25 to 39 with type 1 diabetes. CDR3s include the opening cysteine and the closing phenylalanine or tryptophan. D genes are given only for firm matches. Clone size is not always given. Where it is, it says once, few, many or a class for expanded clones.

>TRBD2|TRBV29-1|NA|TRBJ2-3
CSGRPGGVTDTQYF
TGCAGCGGCCGCCCGGGGGGGGTCACAGATACGCAGTATTTT
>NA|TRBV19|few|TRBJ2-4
CASSIGTTVQYF
TGTGCCAGTAGTATCGGGACAACTGTTCAGTACTTC
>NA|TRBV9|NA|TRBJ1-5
CASSVGRGNQPQHF
TGTGCCAGCAGCGTAGGGCGCGGGAATCAGCCCCAGCATTTT
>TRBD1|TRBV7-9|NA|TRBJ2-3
CASSRIGQGTDTQYF
TGTGCCAGCAGCCGAATCGGACAGGGCACAGATACGCAGTATTTT
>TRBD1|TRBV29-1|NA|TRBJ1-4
CSVSGTVNEKLFF
TGCAGCGTGTCCGGGACAGTTAATGAAAAACTGTTTTTT
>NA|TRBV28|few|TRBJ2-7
CASSQNSGVDPGEQYF
TGTGCCAGCAGTCAAAATAGCGGCGTGGACCCTGGGGAGCAGTACTTC
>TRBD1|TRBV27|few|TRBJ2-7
CASSFGGTGQDSYEQYF
TGTGCCAGCAGTTTTGGGGGCACGGGACAGGATTCATACGAGCAGTACTTC
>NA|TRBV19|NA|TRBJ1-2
CASSMLDRPRSKYGYTF
TGTGCCAGTAGTATGCTTGACAGACCGAGGTCCAAGTATGGCTACACCTTC
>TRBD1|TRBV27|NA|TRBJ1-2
CASSSTGGPYGYTF
TGTGCCAGCAGTTCGACAGGGGGCCCATATGGCTACACCTTC
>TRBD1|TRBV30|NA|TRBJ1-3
CAWRAGTGGISSGNTIYF
TGTGCCTGGAGGGCCGGGACAGGGGGAATCTCCTCTGGAAACACCATATATTTT
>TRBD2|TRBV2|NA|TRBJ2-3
CASSLAGATDTQYF
TGTGCCAGCAGTTTAGCGGGAGCCACAGATACGCAGTATTTT
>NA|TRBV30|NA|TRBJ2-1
CAWARVVRQFF
TGTGCCTGGGCTCGAGTAGTTCGGCAGTTCTTC
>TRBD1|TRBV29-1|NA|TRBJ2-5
CSVRQGIGTQYF
TGCAGCGTCCGACAGGGAATTGGGACCCAGTACTTC
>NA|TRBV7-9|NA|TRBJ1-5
CASSLGTGQLNQPQHF
TGTGCCAGCAGCTTAGGGACGGGACAACTAAATCAGCCCCAGCATTTT
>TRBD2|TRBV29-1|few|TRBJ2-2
CSAFGLAGETGELFF
TGCAGCGCCTTTGGACTAGCGGGAGAAACCGGGGAGCTGTTTTTT
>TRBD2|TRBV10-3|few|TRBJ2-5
CAIRRLAGEETQYF
TGTGCCATCCGTCGACTAGCGGGAGAAGAGACCCAGTACTTC